This T cell receptor (beta chain) was obtained from a study of sequential checkpoint blockade in melanoma. Notes on the study in general: Clinical benefit was about 30 times likelier when tumor T-cell fraction and clonality increased.

Comment on this clone: Its antigen is unidentified.

Trimming removed 6 bases from V and 4 bases from J, with 15 bases in between. Germline CDR1 is SGHNT and CDR2 is YENEEA. The CDR3 length is 14 residues. The table came from immunoSEQ multiplex PCR; TCRdb's copy has only in-frame clones and leaves some out. The data contain about 6,100 clones, about 20% of them singletons. Treatment specified: randomized to nivolumab then ipilimumab (arm A) or the reverse (arm B). Material: tumor tissue (inferred from file names), obtained from a patient given nivolumab and ipilimumab in sequence. The chain employs TRBV11-3 and TRBJ1-1; D is possibly TRBD1 (6 bases). This TCR was recovered from a human donor with melanoma. CDR3 bases: TGTGCCAGCAGGTTGGGGGCCCGGGGCACTGAAGCTTTCTTT. Its translation: CASRLGARGTEAFF.